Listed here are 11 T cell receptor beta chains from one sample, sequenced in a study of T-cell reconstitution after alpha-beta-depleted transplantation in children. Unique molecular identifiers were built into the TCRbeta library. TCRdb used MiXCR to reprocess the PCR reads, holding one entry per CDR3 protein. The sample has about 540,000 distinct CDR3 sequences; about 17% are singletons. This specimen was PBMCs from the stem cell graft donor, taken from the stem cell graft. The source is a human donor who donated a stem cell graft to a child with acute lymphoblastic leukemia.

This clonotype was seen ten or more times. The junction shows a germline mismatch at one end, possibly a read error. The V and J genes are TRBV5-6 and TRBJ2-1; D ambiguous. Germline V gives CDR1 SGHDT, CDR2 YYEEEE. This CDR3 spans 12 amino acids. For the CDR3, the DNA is TGTGCCAGCAGTTTGGGAAGAGCGGAGCAGTTCTTC. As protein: CASSLGRAEQFF.

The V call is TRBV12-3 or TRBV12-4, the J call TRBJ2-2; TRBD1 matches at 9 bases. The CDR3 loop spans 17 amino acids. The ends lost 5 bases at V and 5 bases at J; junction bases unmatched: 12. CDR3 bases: TGTGCCAGCAGTCGGGACAGGGTTGATGTTTGGACCGGGGAGCTGTTTTTT. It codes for CASSRDRVDVWTGELFF.

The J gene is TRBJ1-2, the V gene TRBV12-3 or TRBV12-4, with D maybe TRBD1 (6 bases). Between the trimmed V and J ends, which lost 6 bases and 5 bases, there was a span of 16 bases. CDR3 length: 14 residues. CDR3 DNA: TGTGCCAGCAGCCGTATCGGACAGAATTATGGCTACACCTTC. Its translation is CASSRIGQNYGYTF.

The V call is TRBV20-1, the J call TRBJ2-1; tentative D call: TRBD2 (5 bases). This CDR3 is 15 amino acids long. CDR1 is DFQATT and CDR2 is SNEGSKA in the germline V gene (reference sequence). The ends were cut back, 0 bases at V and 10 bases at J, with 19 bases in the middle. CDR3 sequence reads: CSARDLTDSTGEQFF. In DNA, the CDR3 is TGCAGTGCTAGAGATCTGACGGACTCGACGGGAGAGCAGTTCTTC.

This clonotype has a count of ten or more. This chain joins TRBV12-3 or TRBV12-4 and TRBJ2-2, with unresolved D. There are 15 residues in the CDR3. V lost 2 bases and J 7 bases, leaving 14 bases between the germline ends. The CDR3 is CASSLPPVYGGELFF. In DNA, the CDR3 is TGTGCCAGCAGTTTACCCCCGGTCTACGGCGGGGAGCTGTTTTTT.

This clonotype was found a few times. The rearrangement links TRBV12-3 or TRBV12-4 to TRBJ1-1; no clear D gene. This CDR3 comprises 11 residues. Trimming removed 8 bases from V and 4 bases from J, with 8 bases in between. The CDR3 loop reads CASGTGTEAFF. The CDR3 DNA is TGTGCCAGCGGTACCGGCACTGAAGCTTTCTTT.

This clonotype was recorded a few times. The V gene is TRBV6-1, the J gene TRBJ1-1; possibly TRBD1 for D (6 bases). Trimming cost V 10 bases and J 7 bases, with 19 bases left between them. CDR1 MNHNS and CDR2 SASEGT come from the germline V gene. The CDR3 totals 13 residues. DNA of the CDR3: TGTGCCATCCCGCTTGAAGGGACACGTGAAGCTTTCTTT. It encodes CAIPLEGTREAFF.

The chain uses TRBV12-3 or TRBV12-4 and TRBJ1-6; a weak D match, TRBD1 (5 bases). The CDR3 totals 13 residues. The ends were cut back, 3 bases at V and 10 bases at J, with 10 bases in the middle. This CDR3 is CASSFGRDSPLHF. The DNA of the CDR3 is TGTGCCAGCAGTTTCGGGAGGGACTCACCCCTCCACTTT.

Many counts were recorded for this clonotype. In nucleotides, the CDR3 is TGCAGTGCCCCCGGGACAGGGAACTATGGCTACACCTTC. Amino acids: CSAPGTGNYGYTF. The chain joins TRBV20-1 to TRBJ1-2; TRBD1 matches 9 bases. J gave up 2 bases and V 6 bases, and 4 bases lay outside the gene matches. CDR1 and CDR2 from the germline V gene are DFQATT and SNEGSKA (reference sequence). The CDR3 contains 13 residues.

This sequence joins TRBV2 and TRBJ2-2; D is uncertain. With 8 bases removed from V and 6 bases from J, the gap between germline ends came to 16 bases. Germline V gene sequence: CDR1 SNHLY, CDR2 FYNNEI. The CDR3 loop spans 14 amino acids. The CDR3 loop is CASVGQRAAGELFF. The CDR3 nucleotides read TGTGCCAGCGTCGGCCAACGCGCGGCCGGGGAGCTGTTTTTT.

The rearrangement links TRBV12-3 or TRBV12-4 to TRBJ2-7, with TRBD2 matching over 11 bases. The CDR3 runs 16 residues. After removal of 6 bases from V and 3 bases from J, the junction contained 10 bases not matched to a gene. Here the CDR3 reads CASSPVSGRANYEQYF. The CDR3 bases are TGTGCCAGCAGCCCCGTTAGCGGGAGGGCCAACTACGAGCAGTACTTC.